The 17 T cell receptor beta chains reported below all come from one sample, sequenced in a study of T cell repertoires in breast cancer. Unpaired genes were suppressed by blocking oligonucleotides during a second nested PCR. One entry per CDR3 protein results from TCRdb running MiXCR on the emulsion pairing reads. Counted here are approximately 40,000 distinct CDR3 sequences, about 41% occurring once; the ten biggest clones make up about 60%. Primers covering all TCR V genes were used in emulsion RT-PCR on CD8+ T cells. The sequencing sample was made of CD8+ T cells. These receptors were obtained from a pool of human donors with breast cancer or a healthy control (not recorded which).

The J gene is TRBJ1-1, the V gene TRBV12-3 or TRBV12-4, with no clear D. This CDR3 is built from 11 residues. Trimming removed 1 base at V and 6 bases at J, with 3 bases between. CDR3 bases: TGTGCCAGCAGTTTAGGGTCTGAAGCTTTCTTT. It specifies CASSLGSEAFF.

This rearrangement joins TRBV30 to TRBJ1-2, with TRBD1 matching over 8 bases. The germline gives CDR1 GTSNPN, CDR2 SVGIG (reference sequence). The CDR3 covers 13 residues. V shed 5 bases and J 3 bases; nucleotides not matched to a gene: 5. The CDR3 reads CAWDWTGHYGYTF. The DNA of the CDR3 is TGTGCCTGGGACTGGACAGGGCACTATGGCTACACCTTC.

This clonotype was found a few times. The rearrangement links TRBV27 to TRBJ2-2; D is undetermined. Germline lookup yields CDR1 MNHEY and CDR2 SMNVEV (reference sequence). This CDR3 is built from 14 residues. With 2 bases removed from V and 0 bases from J, the gap between germline ends came to 4 bases. This CDR3 is CASSLTPNTGELFF. The CDR3 DNA is TGTGCCAGCAGTTTAACCCCGAACACCGGGGAGCTGTTTTTT.

This clonotype was counted once. The gene calls are TRBV6-6 and TRBJ2-7, with TRBD2 matching over 8 bases. The CDR3 length is 14 residues. Germline-derived CDR1 and CDR2 are MNHNY and SVGAGI (reference sequence). V trimming: 2 bases; J trimming: 2 bases; junction bases outside the gene matches: 2. The CDR3 DNA follows: TGTGCCAGCAGTTACGAGCGGGGGCCCTACGAGCAGTACTTC. This sequence encodes CASSYERGPYEQYF.

The chain carries TRBV27 and TRBJ2-2; unclear D gene. Trimming took off 4 bases at V and 9 bases at J, with 9 bases between the two ends. The CDR3 runs 12 residues. In germline, CDR1 is MNHEY, CDR2 SMNVEV (reference sequence). In nucleotides, the CDR3 is TGTGCCAGCAGTTCGACGGCCAGGGAGCTGTTTTTT. Its protein product is CASSSTARELFF.

There are a few counts of this clonotype. CDR3 nucleotide sequence: TGTGCCAGCAGCACCCCAATGGGACAGGGCTATGGCTACACCTTC. Translated, it gives CASSTPMGQGYGYTF. The chain recombines TRBV7-9 with TRBJ1-2; 9 nucleotides line up with TRBD1. The CDR3 totals 15 residues. The junction had 8 bases not matched to a gene; V was cut back by 5 bases and J by 4 bases. The germline gives CDR1 SEHNR, CDR2 FQNEAQ (reference sequence).

This clonotype has just one count. This clone may be a read error of a much larger clone one base away. The chain uses TRBV2 and TRBJ2-3; TRBD2 matches 8 bases. The CDR3 is 16 residues long. Trimming took 4 bases from V and 2 from J; bases not matched to a gene: 8. Germline CDR1 and CDR2: SNHLY and FYNNEI. The CDR3 reads CASSGGSGTNTDTQYF. The DNA for the CDR3 is TGTGCCAGCAGTGGGGGTAGCGGGACTAACACAGATACGCAGTATTTT.

The chain has TRBV2 and TRBJ1-4, with TRBD1 matching 12 bases. The length of the CDR3 is 15 residues. V lost 7 bases, J lost 7 bases, and 7 bases stayed unmatched. Germline V gives CDR1 SNHLY, CDR2 FYNNEI. This CDR3 reads CASKGQGAFFEKLFF. CDR3 coding DNA: TGTGCCAGCAAGGGACAGGGGGCTTTTTTTGAAAAACTGTTTTTT.

Concerning this clonotype: This may be a read error, as it is one base from a much larger clone. This sequence joins TRBV6-5 and TRBJ1-1, with unresolved D. The CDR3 sequence is 15 residues long. Germline V CDR1 and CDR2: MNHEY, SVGAGI. Trimming removed 6 bases at V and 4 bases at J, with 18 bases between. The CDR3 reads CASRVQQSQSTEAFF. CDR3 in DNA: TGTGCCAGCAGAGTACAACAGAGTCAAAGCACTGAAGCTTTCTTT.

The chain links TRBV7-2 to TRBJ2-1; D unclear. CDR3 length: 13 residues. Trimming shortened V by 8 bases and J by 9 bases, and 17 bases separated the two germline ends. From germline, CDR1 is SGHTA and CDR2 FQGNSA. CDR3 residues: CASLAELLGEQFF. The DNA of the CDR3 is TGTGCCAGCTTAGCAGAGTTGCTGGGTGAGCAGTTCTTC.

This clonotype was seen a handful of times. V is TRBV20-1 and J is TRBJ2-1; possible D gene TRBD2, 7 bases. The germline gives CDR1 DFQATT, CDR2 SNEGSKA (reference sequence). V was trimmed by 6 bases and J by 3 bases, leaving 24 bases between them. The CDR3 covers 17 residues. DNA for the CDR3: TGCAGTGCCCGACAGGCTAGCGGAGGGAGAGGCTACAATGAGCAGTTCTTC. This translates into CSARQASGGRGYNEQFF.

The table lists this clonotype with a count of one. This sequence joins TRBV20-1 and TRBJ2-1; no reliable D call. V lost 3 bases, J lost 10 bases, and 19 bases lay in between. The CDR3 extends over 14 amino acids. Per the germline V gene, CDR1 is DFQATT and CDR2 is SNEGSKA (reference sequence). The CDR3 DNA reads TGCAGTGCTAGGTTTATCCGGGCGCTTGCGGAGCAGTTCTTC. It translates to CSARFIRALAEQFF.

This clonotype was observed a few times. J is TRBJ2-3 and V is TRBV6-1; a weak D match, TRBD2 (5 bases). The CDR3 is made up of 12 amino acids. Germline assignment: CDR1 MNHNS and CDR2 SASEGT. Between the trimmed V and J ends, which lost 8 bases and 5 bases, there was a span of 11 bases. The CDR3 spells CASLGSGDTQYF. The CDR3 DNA reads TGTGCCAGCCTGGGGAGTGGAGATACGCAGTATTTT.

About this clonotype itself: Given a much more abundant clone one base away, this may be a read error. Given the absence of the conserved phenylalanine or tryptophan at the CDR3 end, a read error is likely. The chain links TRBV6-1 to TRBJ1-5; D perhaps matches TRBD1 (6 bases). The V end was cut by 6 bases, the J end by 5 bases, with 17 bases between. The CDR3 extends over 15 amino acids. The V gene's germline CDR1 is MNHNS and CDR2 SASEGT. The CDR3 region is CASRPIGTRDQPQHL. The CDR3 nucleotides are TGTGCCAGCAGGCCGATTGGGACAAGAGATCAGCCCCAGCATCTT.

This chain links TRBV20-1 with TRBJ1-2; 7 positions match TRBD1. Trimming cost V 0 bases and J 3 bases; bases outside gene matches: 7. Per germline, CDR1 DFQATT and CDR2 SNEGSKA (reference sequence). The CDR3 spans 15 residues. CDR3 residues: CSARDGRGQYYGYTF. The CDR3, as DNA: TGCAGTGCTAGAGATGGGAGGGGGCAGTACTATGGCTACACCTTC.

In regard to this clonotype: One end of the junction is discordant with germline, which a read error may explain. The chain carries TRBV27 and TRBJ1-1, with D unresolved. The CDR3 runs 13 residues. CDR1 and CDR2 (germline): MNHEY, SMNVEV (reference sequence). The CDR3: CANSLRVFTGAFF. The CDR3 coding sequence is TGTGCCAACAGTTTAAGGGTCTTTACTGGAGCTTTCTTT.

On this clonotype: Since a much larger clone is just one base distant, this may be a read error. This chain links TRBV24-1 with TRBJ1-5, with D unresolved. The V gene lost 5 bases and the J gene lost 0 bases, with 13 bases spanning the gap. This CDR3 region has 16 residues. The germline CDR1 and CDR2 sequences are KGHDR and SFDVKD. The CDR3 nucleotides are TGTGCCACCAGTGCTCTTCGGGGAAGTAGCAATCAGCCCCAGCATTTT. This translates into CATSALRGSSNQPQHF.